The rows below give T cell receptor beta chains drawn from one sample of a study of blood T cell repertoires in COVID-19. The data were produced by immunoSEQ multiplex PCR, yet TCRdb's version contains in-frame clones alone and is incomplete. The sample lists around 180,000 clones; less than 85% were seen once. Specimen: PBMCs or T cells enriched from blood (not recorded which). Every receptor here comes from a man between 45 and 60 years old who had recovered from COVID-19. The CDR3 runs from the conserved cysteine through the conserved F or W. A D gene is named only where the DNA matches it firmly.

CASSSRGTGLNEQFF TRBD1 TRBJ2-1 TRBV2 15
CASSRTSQGTYEQYF NA TRBJ2-7 TRBV9 15
CASSPGVRGNTIYF NA TRBJ1-3 TRBV28 14
CASSIGQGSVWGLFF NA TRBJ1-4 TRBV19 15
CASSFEERGGGYTF NA TRBJ1-2 TRBV7-9 14
CASSPSGASNQPQHF NA TRBJ1-5 TRBV7-9 15
CASSIVHTREQFF NA TRBJ2-1 TRBV7-3 13
CASSSQGRTGEQFF NA TRBJ2-1 TRBV5-1 14
CASSLSGGPGDEQFF TRBD2 TRBJ2-1 TRBV7-9 15
CASSDGTVAMSPLHF TRBD1 TRBJ1-6 TRBV6-1 15
CASSQDLGQWGSPLHF NA TRBJ1-6 TRBV4-1 16
CASSIAETGRWGYTF TRBD1 TRBJ1-2 TRBV19 15
CASSPSGKANVLTF NA TRBJ2-6 TRBV18 14
CASSIGGTEAFF NA TRBJ1-1 TRBV2 12
CASAPTSGVNEQFF TRBD2 TRBJ2-1 TRBV7-2 14
CASATGQRRGNLFF TRBD1 TRBJ1-4 TRBV28 14
CASSKGVAASYNEQFF NA TRBJ2-1 TRBV9 16
CASSPLAGGTDTQYF TRBD2 TRBJ2-3 TRBV7-3 15
CASSTMTGVTEAFF NA TRBJ1-1 TRBV19 14
CASRQLGRISSYNSPLHF NA TRBJ1-6 TRBV23-1 18
CASSQIRGNQPQHF NA TRBJ1-5 TRBV6-2/TRBV6-3 14
CASSLVGGDSEAFF TRBD1 TRBJ1-1 TRBV7-9 14
CASSLAAVERAYEQYF NA TRBJ2-7 TRBV7-8 16
CASRREGTDTQYF NA TRBJ2-3 TRBV3-1/TRBV3-2 13
CASSLRTVAYTF NA TRBJ1-2 TRBV13 12
CASSLTALSYEQYF NA TRBJ2-7 TRBV27 14
CASSRTGAPHEQYF TRBD1 TRBJ2-7 TRBV5-6 14
CASTLQGRGNTEAFF NA TRBJ1-1 TRBV3-1/TRBV3-2 15
CASSLVDRHTEAFF TRBD1 TRBJ1-1 TRBV5-1 14
CASSLAGTGGSVQPQHF TRBD1 TRBJ1-5 TRBV7-2 17
CASSEGQGYTGELFF TRBD1 TRBJ2-2 TRBV5-1 15
CASSKGQNYGYTF TRBD1 TRBJ1-2 TRBV27 13
CASSPGGGGYTDTQYF NA TRBJ2-3 TRBV27 16
CASSSSRTGVFTDTQYF TRBD1 TRBJ2-3 TRBV28 17
CASSLTGGPGEQYF TRBD1 TRBJ2-7 TRBV27 14
CASSLARGQSSYEQYF TRBD1 TRBJ2-7 TRBV7-8 16
CASSQERQPPYEQYF NA TRBJ2-7 TRBV4-3 15
CASRDPGGTQYF NA TRBJ2-5 TRBV7-3 12
CAWGTGRQYF TRBD1 TRBJ2-7 TRBV30 10
CAISADGRETQYF NA TRBJ2-5 TRBV10-3 13
CASSFSRVNTGELFF NA TRBJ2-2 TRBV5-1 15
CSVGTSVAFF NA TRBJ1-1 TRBV29-1 10
CASSLRLAGQFF TRBD2 TRBJ2-1 TRBV12-3/TRBV12-4 12
CASSLVTGVLSSGNTIYF TRBD1 TRBJ1-3 TRBV11-2 18
CASSSGLAGGNEQFF TRBD2 TRBJ2-1 TRBV6-2/TRBV6-3 15
CASTQGALINSPLHF TRBD1 TRBJ1-6 TRBV3-1/TRBV3-2 15
CASSQDLRRQGSGYTF TRBD1 TRBJ1-2 TRBV3-1/TRBV3-2 16
CASSTGRTYQETQYF NA TRBJ2-5 TRBV7-7 15
CASSYWQGPPYEQYF NA TRBJ2-7 TRBV6-5 15
CASSLGVSEANEKLFF NA TRBJ1-4 TRBV11-2 16